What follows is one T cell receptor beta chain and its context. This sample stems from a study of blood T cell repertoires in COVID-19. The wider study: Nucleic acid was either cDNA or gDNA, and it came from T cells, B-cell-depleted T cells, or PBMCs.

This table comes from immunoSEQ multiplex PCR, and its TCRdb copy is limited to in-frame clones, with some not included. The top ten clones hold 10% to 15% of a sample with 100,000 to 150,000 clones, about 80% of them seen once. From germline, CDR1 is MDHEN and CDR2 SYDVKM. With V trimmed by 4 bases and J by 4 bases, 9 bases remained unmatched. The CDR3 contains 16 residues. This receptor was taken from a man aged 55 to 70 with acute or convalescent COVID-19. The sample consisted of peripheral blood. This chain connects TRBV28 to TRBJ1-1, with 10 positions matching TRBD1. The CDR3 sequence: CASSSTLRTGGTEAFF. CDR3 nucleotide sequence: TGTGCCAGCAGTTCCACCTTAAGGACAGGGGGCACTGAAGCTTTCTTT.